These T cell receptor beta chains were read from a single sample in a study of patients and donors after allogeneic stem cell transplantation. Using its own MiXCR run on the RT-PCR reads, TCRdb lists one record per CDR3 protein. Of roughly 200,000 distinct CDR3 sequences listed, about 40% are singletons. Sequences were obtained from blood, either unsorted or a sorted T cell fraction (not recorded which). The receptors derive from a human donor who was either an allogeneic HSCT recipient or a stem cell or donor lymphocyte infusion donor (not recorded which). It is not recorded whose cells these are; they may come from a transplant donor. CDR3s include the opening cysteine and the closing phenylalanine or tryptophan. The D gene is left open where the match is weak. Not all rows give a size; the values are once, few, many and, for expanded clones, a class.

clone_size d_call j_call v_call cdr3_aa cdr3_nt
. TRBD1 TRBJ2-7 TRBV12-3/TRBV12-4 CASSPTWTGTFSYEQYF TGTGCCAGCAGTCCGACCTGGACAGGGACCTTTTCCTACGAGCAGTACTTC
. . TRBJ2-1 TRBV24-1 CATSAFGETNEQFF TGTGCCACCAGTGCCTTCGGGGAGACGAATGAGCAGTTCTTC
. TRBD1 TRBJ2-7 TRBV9 CASSNLPQGYEQYF TGTGCCAGCAGCAATTTACCACAGGGGTACGAGCAGTACTTC
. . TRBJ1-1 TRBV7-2 CASSPRRGLGAANTEAFF TGTGCCAGCAGTCCCCGGAGGGGCCTCGGGGCTGCGAACACTGAAGCTTTCTTT
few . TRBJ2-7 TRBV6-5 CASGLGRNYEQYF TGTGCCAGTGGTCTGGGACGGAACTACGAGCAGTACTTC
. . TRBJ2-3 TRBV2 CASSDALADTQYF TGTGCCAGCAGTGACGCGCTAGCAGATACGCAGTATTTT
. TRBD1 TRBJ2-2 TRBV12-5 CASGFGTGTNTGELFF TGTGCTAGTGGTTTTGGGACAGGGACGAACACCGGGGAGCTGTTTTTT
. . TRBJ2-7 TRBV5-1 CASSSGVRQTGYEQYF TGCGCCAGCAGCTCCGGGGTCAGACAGACAGGCTACGAGCAGTACTTC
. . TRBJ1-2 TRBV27 CASSNGRSYGYTF TGTGCCAGCAGCAACGGCAGATCCTATGGCTACACCTTC
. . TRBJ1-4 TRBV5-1 CASSLVIQEKGEKLFF TGCGCCAGCAGCTTGGTTATCCAGGAAAAAGGTGAAAAACTGTTTTTT
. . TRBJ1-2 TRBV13 CASSPGRGAPNYGYTF TGTGCCAGCAGCCCCGGAAGAGGGGCACCTAACTATGGCTACACCTTC
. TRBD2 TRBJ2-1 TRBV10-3 CAISASGRGSLYNEQFF TGTGCCATCAGTGCAAGCGGGAGAGGGAGTTTGTACAATGAGCAGTTCTTC
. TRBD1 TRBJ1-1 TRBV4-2 CASSQKWDRVLNTEAFF TGTGCCAGCAGCCAAAAGTGGGACAGAGTCTTGAACACTGAAGCTTTCTTT
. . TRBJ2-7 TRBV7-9 CASMGGYEQYF TGTGCCAGCATGGGGGGCTACGAGCAGTACTTC
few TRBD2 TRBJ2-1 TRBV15 CATSAPGLGNNEQFF TGTGCCACCAGCGCGCCTGGACTAGGGAACAATGAGCAGTTCTTC
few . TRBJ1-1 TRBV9 CASSVEGRGEAFF TGTGCCAGCAGCGTAGAGGGGCGAGGTGAAGCTTTCTTT
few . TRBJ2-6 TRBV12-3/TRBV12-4 CASSSSRDRKLTNVLTF TGTGCCAGCAGCTCTAGCCGGGACCGAAAACTGACCAACGTCCTGACTTTC
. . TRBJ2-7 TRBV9 CASSVEILGGGEQYF TGTGCCAGCAGCGTAGAAATCCTAGGAGGAGGCGAGCAGTACTTC
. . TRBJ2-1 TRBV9 CASSTSLSNEQFF TGTGCCAGCAGCACCAGCCTTAGCAATGAGCAGTTCTTC
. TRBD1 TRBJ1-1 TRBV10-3 CAISTGGTEAFF TGTGCCATCAGTACAGGGGGCACTGAAGCTTTCTTT
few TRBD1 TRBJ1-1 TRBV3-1 CASSPESYRGDAFF TGTGCCAGCAGCCCCGAGTCGTACAGGGGGGATGCTTTCTTT
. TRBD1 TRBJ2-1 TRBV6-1 CASSEGVGTEVRNEQFF TGTGCCAGCAGTGAAGGGGTAGGGACAGAAGTTAGGAATGAGCAGTTCTTC
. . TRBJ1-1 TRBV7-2 CASSLRGHDTEAFF TGTGCCAGCAGCTTAAGGGGTCATGACACTGAAGCTTTCTTT
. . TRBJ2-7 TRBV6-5 CASSYLRAVDEQYF TGTGCCAGCAGTTATCTCCGGGCTGTGGACGAGCAGTACTTC
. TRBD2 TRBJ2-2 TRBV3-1 CASSQDRLAGGTGELFF TGTGCCAGCAGCCAAGATAGGCTAGCGGGAGGAACCGGGGAGCTGTTTTTT
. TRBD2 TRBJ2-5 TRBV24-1 CATSDSGLAGGKETQYF TGTGCCACCAGTGATTCGGGACTAGCGGGGGGAAAAGAGACCCAGTACTTC
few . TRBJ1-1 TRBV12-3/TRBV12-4 CASSFPGDRANTEAFF TGTGCCAGCAGTTTCCCAGGGGATCGGGCCAACACTGAAGCTTTCTTT
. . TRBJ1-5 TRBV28 CATHQGVNQPQHF TGTGCCACCCACCAGGGAGTGAATCAGCCCCAGCATTTT
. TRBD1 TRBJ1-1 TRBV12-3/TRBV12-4 CASSRTGGLSNAPNTEAFF TGTGCCAGCAGTCGGACAGGGGGATTGAGTAATGCCCCGAACACTGAAGCTTTCTTT
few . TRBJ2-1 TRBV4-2 CASSQVGEQFF TGTGCCAGCAGCCAAGTCGGTGAGCAGTTCTTC
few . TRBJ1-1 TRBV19 CASSGGRANTEAFF TGTGCCAGTAGTGGCGGACGCGCGAACACTGAAGCTTTCTTT
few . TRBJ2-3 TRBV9 CASSFGSPDTQYF TGTGCCAGCAGCTTCGGTTCCCCAGATACGCAGTATTTT
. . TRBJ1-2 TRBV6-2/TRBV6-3 CASSDRNGYTF TGTGCCAGCAGTGACAGGAATGGCTACACCTTC
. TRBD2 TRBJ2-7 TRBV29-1 CSVVVAGGPYEQYF TGCAGCGTTGTCGTAGCGGGTGGCCCCTACGAGCAGTACTTC
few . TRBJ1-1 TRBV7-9 CASSFYTVTLARLDTEAFF TGTGCCAGCAGCTTTTACACCGTAACGTTGGCGCGATTGGACACTGAAGCTTTCTTT
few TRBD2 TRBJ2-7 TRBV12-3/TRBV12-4 CASSPLGLASEEQYF TGTGCCAGCAGTCCACTAGGACTAGCGTCAGAAGAGCAGTACTTC
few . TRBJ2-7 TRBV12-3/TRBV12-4 CASSPRGSEQYF TGTGCCAGCAGTCCCCGGGGTTCCGAGCAGTACTTC
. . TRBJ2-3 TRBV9 CATPRQRGTDTQYF TGTGCCACTCCCCGTCAGCGGGGCACAGATACGCAGTATTTT
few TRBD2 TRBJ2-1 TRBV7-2 CASSLAGTSGSLFF TGTGCCAGCAGCTTAGCCGGCACTAGCGGGAGTTTGTTCTTC
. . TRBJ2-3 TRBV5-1 CASTGRINPSTDTQYF TGCGCCAGCACCGGGCGAATAAACCCTAGCACAGATACGCAGTATTTT
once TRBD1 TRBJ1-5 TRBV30 CAWREQGDQPQHF TGTGCCTGGAGGGAGCAGGGGGATCAGCCCCAGCATTTT
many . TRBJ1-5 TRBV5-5 CASSFRGQPQHF TGTGCCAGCAGCTTTCGGGGACAGCCCCAGCATTTT
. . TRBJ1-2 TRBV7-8 CASGNYGYTF TGTGCCTCGGGGAACTATGGCTACACCTTC
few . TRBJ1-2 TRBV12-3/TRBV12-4 CASSPGGFDGYTF TGTGCCAGCAGCCCTGGGGGGTTTGATGGCTACACCTTC
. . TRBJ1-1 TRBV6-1 CATLAMGNTEAFF TGTGCCACCCTTGCGATGGGTAACACTGAAGCTTTCTTT
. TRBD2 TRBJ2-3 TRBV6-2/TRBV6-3 CASSYRAGAADTQYF TGTGCCAGCAGTTATCGGGCGGGAGCGGCAGATACGCAGTATTTT
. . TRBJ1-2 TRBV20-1 CSARDPGPAANGYTF TGCAGTGCTAGAGACCCCGGACCAGCGGCTAATGGCTACACCTTC
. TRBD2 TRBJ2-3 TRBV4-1 CASRPLQREGLTDTQYF TGCGCCAGCAGACCCCTTCAGCGGGAGGGCCTGACAGATACGCAGTATTTT